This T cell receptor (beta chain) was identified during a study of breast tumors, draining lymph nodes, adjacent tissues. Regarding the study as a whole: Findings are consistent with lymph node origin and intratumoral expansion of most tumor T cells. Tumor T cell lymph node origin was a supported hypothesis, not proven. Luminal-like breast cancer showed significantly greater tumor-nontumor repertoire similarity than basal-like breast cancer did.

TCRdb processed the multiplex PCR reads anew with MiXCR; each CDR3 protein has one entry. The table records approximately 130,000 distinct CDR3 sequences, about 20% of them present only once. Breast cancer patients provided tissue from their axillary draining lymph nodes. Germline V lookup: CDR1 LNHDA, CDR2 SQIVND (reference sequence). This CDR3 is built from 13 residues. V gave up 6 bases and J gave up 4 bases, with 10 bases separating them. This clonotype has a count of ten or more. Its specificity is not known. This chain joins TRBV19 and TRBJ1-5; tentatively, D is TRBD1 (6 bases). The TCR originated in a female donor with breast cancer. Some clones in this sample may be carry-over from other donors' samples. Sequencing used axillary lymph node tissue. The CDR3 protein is CASSRDRNQPQHF. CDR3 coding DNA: TGTGCCAGTAGCAGAGACAGGAATCAGCCCCAGCATTTT.